Listed below are T cell receptor beta chains from one sample, sequenced in a study of Ad26.COV2.S vaccination and SARS-CoV-2 variants. Method: immunoSEQ multiplex PCR; TCRdb's copy keeps in-frame clones and lacks some. The data contain hundreds of thousands of clones, roughly nine tenths of them singletons. This sample comprised peripheral blood, obtained in a trial of Ad26.COV2.S vaccine versus placebo. These receptors all stem from a person between 18 and 65 years old who received the Ad26.COV2.S COVID-19 vaccine or a placebo. Each CDR3 is given with its conserved first and last residue. Size values are once, few and many counts, or a class for expanded clones, and some rows have none.

CDR3aa	j_gene	v_gene	abundance
CASRDRVIASIQYF	TRBJ2-4	TRBV19	once
CASSPVAGFYNEQFF	TRBJ2-1	TRBV7-3	.
CASTQGLGGAEKLFF	TRBJ1-4	TRBV28	.
CASRTDDWRKETQYF	TRBJ2-5	TRBV5-8	.
CASSDSNGGPWETQYF	TRBJ2-5	TRBV9	once
CASSLVGLEIF	TRBJ2-1	TRBV7-8	.
CAWIGGQGADQPQHF	TRBJ1-5	TRBV30	.
CASSPFGGQETQYF	TRBJ2-5	TRBV6-5	.
CASRSGGRSNQPQHF	TRBJ1-5	TRBV6-5	once
CASSPAYVSSNQPQHF	TRBJ1-5	TRBV4-3	.
CASSYSSLTGTQYF	TRBJ2-5	TRBV6-5	once
CASSVASGTGGRYEQYF	TRBJ2-7	TRBV9	.
CASSRQRMNTEAFF	TRBJ1-1	TRBV5-1	.
CASRFTGAPGDTQYF	TRBJ2-3	TRBV5-4	.
CASSVVPGTGTYPLGYTF	TRBJ1-2	TRBV9	.
CASSIGGEWDSPLHF	TRBJ1-6	TRBV19	.
CSVRGTSADGTEAFF	TRBJ1-1	TRBV29-1	.
CAITRTPESGNTIYF	TRBJ1-3	TRBV10-3	.
CASSPKGDREEKLFF	TRBJ1-4	TRBV28	.
CASSSYRDDGYTF	TRBJ1-2	TRBV7-2	.
CASSLQLVEGGAKNIQYF	TRBJ2-4	TRBV7-2	.
CASSRRDSLNTEAFF	TRBJ1-1	TRBV4-1	once
CASKGQGVSTEAFF	TRBJ1-1	TRBV5-1	.
CSVGSSGRRYEQFF	TRBJ2-1	TRBV29-1	.
CASSQESGDTQYF	TRBJ2-3	TRBV4-3	once
CASSERPSVVDEQYF	TRBJ2-7	TRBV6-1	.
CASSPETGMNTEAFF	TRBJ1-1	TRBV5-1	.